This paragraph reports one T cell receptor (beta chain). Its antigen is not identified. PCR involved 60 Vbeta and 13 Jbeta primers. The method was immunoSEQ multiplex PCR; TCRdb's version includes in-frame clones alone and lacks a portion of them. This sample carries approximately 220,000 clones, around 80% of them seen once, and the ten largest clones take 2.9%. These data belong to a study of cytomegalovirus exposure and HLA in healthy donors. General observations from the study: Later analysis indicated greater clonal expansion among HLA-associated TCR beta chains than among equally common other chains. A link between a missense DCLRE1C variant and TCR beta V- and J-gene trimming emerged from a later analysis.

Sample: PBMCs. This sequence originates from a man aged 25-45 years in good health and CMV-seronegative.

The CDR3 region has the DNA TGTGCCAGCAGGAAGAATAGCGGGTTAACCTACGAGCAGTACTTC. Translating it yields CASRKNSGLTYEQYF. V and J are TRBV27 and TRBJ2-7; 7 nucleotides match TRBD2. CDR3 length: 15 residues. Trimming at V came to 6 bases and at J to 2 bases, leaving 10 bases not matched to a gene. Germline values: CDR1 MNHEY, CDR2 SMNVEV (reference sequence).